The rows below give T cell receptor beta chains drawn from one sample of a study of shared clonotypes between healthy human individuals. The assay was immunoSEQ multiplex PCR, and TCRdb's table has in-frame clones only and misses some. Here the sample spans 650,000 to 750,000 clones, more than 70% being singletons. Sequencing was performed on memory CD4+ T cells sorted from blood. The receptors here all came from a woman in her thirties in good health. The CDR3 runs from the conserved cysteine through the conserved F or W. Fields, in order: J gene, clone size, V gene, D gene, CDR3 protein, CDR3 DNA. D genes are given only for firm matches. A clone size is listed for some rows: how often the clone was seen (once, few, many), or a class if it is expanded.

>TRBJ1-1|few|TRBV5-4|.
CASRVQQDTEAFF
TGTGCCAGCAGAGTACAACAGGACACTGAAGCTTTCTTT
>TRBJ2-4|.|TRBV10-3|TRBD1
CAISEPRTGGNIQYF
TGTGCCATCAGTGAGCCCAGGACAGGGGGAAACATTCAGTACTTC
>TRBJ2-3|.|TRBV5-6|.
CASSLVTAGAPDTQYF
TGTGCCAGCAGCTTGGTGACGGCGGGCGCCCCCGATACGCAGTATTTT
>TRBJ2-7|.|TRBV19|TRBD2
CASSIILAGTYEQYF
TGTGCCAGTAGTATAATTCTAGCGGGAACCTACGAGCAGTACTTC
>TRBJ1-1|.|TRBV6-6|.
CASSYRGDTEAFF
TGTGCCAGCAGTTACAGGGGAGACACTGAAGCTTTCTTT
>TRBJ2-6|.|TRBV30|.
CAWSVRVSGANVLTF
TGTGCCTGGAGTGTACGGGTATCTGGGGCCAACGTCCTGACTTTC
>TRBJ1-5|.|TRBV5-1|TRBD1
CASSLAGGPSQPQHF
TGCGCCAGCAGCTTGGCAGGGGGCCCTAGCCAGCCCCAGCATTTT
>TRBJ2-2|.|TRBV30|TRBD1
CAWIRQGASTGELFF
TGTGCCTGGATCCGGCAGGGGGCGAGCACCGGGGAGCTGTTTTTT
>TRBJ1-5|.|TRBV28|.
CASSARFTRYSNQPQHF
TGTGCCAGCAGTGCCCGATTTACCCGGTATAGCAATCAGCCCCAGCATTTT
>TRBJ1-2|.|TRBV6-1|.
CASSGEKTGTFHF
TGTGCCAGCAGTGGCGAAAAGACCGGGACATTCCACTTC
>TRBJ1-1|few|TRBV2|.
CASIKEYNTEAFF
TGTGCCAGCATTAAGGAGTACAACACTGAAGCTTTCTTT
>TRBJ2-1|few|TRBV4-1|TRBD2
CASTGLAGEKKTWNEQFF
TGCGCCAGCACCGGACTAGCGGGAGAGAAAAAAACTTGGAATGAGCAGTTCTTC
>TRBJ2-1|.|TRBV5-6|TRBD2
CASSPRPGLAADNEQFF
TGTGCCAGCAGCCCCCGCCCGGGACTAGCGGCAGACAATGAGCAGTTCTTC
>TRBJ2-6|.|TRBV5-6|TRBD1
CASSFPTGSGANVLTF
TGTGCCAGCAGCTTTCCGACAGGGTCTGGGGCCAACGTCCTGACTTTC
>TRBJ1-3|.|TRBV7-2|.
CASSLPSVKGKGAGNTIYF
TGTGCCAGCAGCTTACCAAGCGTCAAGGGCAAGGGAGCAGGAAACACCATATATTTT
>TRBJ2-5|.|TRBV5-4|TRBD1
CASSWNPGQGGGETQYF
TGTGCCAGCAGCTGGAACCCGGGACAGGGAGGTGGGGAGACCCAGTACTTC
>TRBJ1-3|.|TRBV4-2|TRBD1
CASSHDRVMSGNTIYF
TGTGCCAGCAGCCATGACAGGGTAATGTCTGGAAACACCATATATTTT
>TRBJ2-7|once|TRBV2|.
CASATAAYEQYF
TGTGCCAGCGCTACGGCCGCCTACGAGCAGTACTTC
>TRBJ2-5|.|TRBV5-4|.
CASSSGLSQETQYF
TGTGCCAGCAGCTCGGGACTTTCCCAGGAGACCCAGTACTTC
>TRBJ2-3|few|TRBV14|.
CASSQDRGPTDTQYF
TGTGCCAGCAGCCAAGACAGGGGCCCCACAGATACGCAGTATTTT
>TRBJ2-3|.|TRBV4-1|.
CASSVPGGGTDTQYF
TGCGCCAGCAGCGTACCCGGGGGAGGCACAGATACGCAGTATTTT
>TRBJ2-2|.|TRBV5-5|TRBD1
CASSLGQGLTNTGELFF
TGTGCCAGCAGTCTCGGACAGGGTTTGACGAACACCGGGGAGCTGTTTTTT
>TRBJ1-5|.|TRBV27|.
CASSPTPGPGNQPQHF
TGTGCCAGCAGTCCGACACCGGGACCGGGGAATCAGCCCCAGCATTTT
>TRBJ2-7|.|TRBV10-3|.
CAISGAGRSHEQYF
TGTGCCATCTCAGGGGCGGGGAGGTCCCACGAGCAGTACTTC
>TRBJ1-1|.|TRBV5-6|.
CASSLRGQSAEAFF
TGTGCCAGCAGCTTGAGGGGTCAGAGCGCTGAAGCTTTCTTT
>TRBJ2-2|.|TRBV27|TRBD1
CASSFDRVTTGELFF
TGTGCCAGCAGTTTCGACAGGGTGACCACCGGGGAGCTGTTTTTT
>TRBJ2-1|.|TRBV2|.
CASSIQGGSYNEQFF
TGTGCCAGCAGTATCCAGGGTGGGTCCTACAATGAGCAGTTCTTC
>TRBJ2-1|once|TRBV12-2|.
CASRYSRREITSEQFF
TGTGCAAGTCGCTATTCGAGGCGGGAAATTACAAGTGAGCAGTTCTTC
>TRBJ2-1|.|TRBV19|TRBD2
CASSIGGGRGDEQFF
TGTGCCAGTAGTATAGGGGGCGGGAGGGGCGATGAGCAGTTCTTC
>TRBJ2-1|.|TRBV5-1|.
CASSPDSSFGYNEQFF
TGCGCCAGCAGCCCAGACTCCTCCTTTGGCTACAATGAGCAGTTCTTC
>TRBJ2-3|once|TRBV19|.
CASSIGLGSYTQYF
TGTGCCAGTAGTATAGGGCTGGGGTCCTATACGCAGTATTTT
>TRBJ1-2|.|TRBV10-3|.
CAIRQGAEPNYGYTF
TGTGCCATCAGACAAGGGGCGGAACCTAACTATGGCTACACCTTC
>TRBJ2-5|.|TRBV2|.
CASSDQWTTQETQYF
TGTGCCAGCAGTGACCAATGGACTACCCAAGAGACCCAGTACTTC
>TRBJ2-4|.|TRBV29-1|TRBD1
CSASGLQGAGDIQYF
TGCAGCGCGTCCGGCCTACAGGGGGCAGGGGACATTCAGTACTTC
>TRBJ2-6|.|TRBV2|.
CASSVGLHNVLTF
TGTGCCAGCAGTGTGGGGCTACACAACGTCCTGACTTTC
>TRBJ2-7|once|TRBV25-1|.
CASSSTETYEQYF
TGTGCCAGCAGTTCCACGGAGACCTACGAGCAGTACTTC
>TRBJ2-7|.|TRBV5-1|.
CASSTGTARSSYEQYF
TGCGCCAGCAGCACTGGGACGGCCCGAAGCTCCTACGAGCAGTACTTC
>TRBJ1-2|.|TRBV19|TRBD1
CASSVGQAFNYGYTF
TGTGCCAGTAGTGTTGGACAGGCCTTCAACTATGGCTACACCTTC
>TRBJ2-1|.|TRBV9|TRBD2
CASSVRGRSGNEQFF
TGTGCCAGCAGCGTACGCGGGAGGTCTGGCAATGAGCAGTTCTTC
>TRBJ2-4|few|TRBV28|.
CASSGGARNIQYF
TGTGCCAGCAGTGGGGGGGCGAGAAACATTCAGTACTTC
>TRBJ1-1|.|TRBV5-6|.
CASSSRTGTMAFF
TGTGCCAGCAGCTCGAGGACCGGGACGATGGCTTTCTTT